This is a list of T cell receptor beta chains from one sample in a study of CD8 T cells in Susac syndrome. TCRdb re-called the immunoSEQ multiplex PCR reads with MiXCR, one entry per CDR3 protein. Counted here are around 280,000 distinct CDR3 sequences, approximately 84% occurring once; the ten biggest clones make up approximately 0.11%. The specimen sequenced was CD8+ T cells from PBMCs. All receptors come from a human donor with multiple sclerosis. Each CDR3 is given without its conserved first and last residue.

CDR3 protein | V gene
ASSVMLGGANYGYT | TRBV9
ASSASSDHKGYT | TRBV28
ASSKDSLMNTEAF | TRBV28
ASGGGGYEQY | TRBV5-4
ASTDRGDTQY | TRBV12-3/TRBV12-4
ASISMTGPHTYNEQF | TRBV27
ASSLGGEGPYEQY | TRBV5-4
ATSRDRAAHNSPLH | TRBV15
ASSLRGGYTDTQY | TRBV7-3
ASSSRVYEQY | TRBV18
ASSPPPLTSGTSTDTQY | TRBV7-9
ASSLGAGGNEQY | TRBV11-2
ASSLADRPDEQF | TRBV7-8
SVGRQGPYNEQF | TRBV29-1
ASSLHERGVHNEQF | TRBV5-1
ASSSKAGAIYNEQF | TRBV6-4
ASSTASDEQY | TRBV7-2